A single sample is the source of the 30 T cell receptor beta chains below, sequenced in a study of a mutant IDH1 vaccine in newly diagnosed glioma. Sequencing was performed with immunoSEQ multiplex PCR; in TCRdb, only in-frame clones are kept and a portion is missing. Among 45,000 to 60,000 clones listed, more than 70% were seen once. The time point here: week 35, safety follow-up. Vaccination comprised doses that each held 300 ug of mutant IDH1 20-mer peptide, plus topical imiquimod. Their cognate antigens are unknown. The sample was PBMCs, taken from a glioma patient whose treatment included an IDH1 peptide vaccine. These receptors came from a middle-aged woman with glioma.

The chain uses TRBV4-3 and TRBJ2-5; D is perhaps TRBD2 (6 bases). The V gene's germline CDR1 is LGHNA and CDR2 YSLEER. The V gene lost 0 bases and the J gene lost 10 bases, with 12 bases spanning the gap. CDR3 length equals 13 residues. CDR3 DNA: TGCGCCAGCAGCCAAGAGACGTGGGGGGACCAGTACTTC. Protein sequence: CASSQETWGDQYF.

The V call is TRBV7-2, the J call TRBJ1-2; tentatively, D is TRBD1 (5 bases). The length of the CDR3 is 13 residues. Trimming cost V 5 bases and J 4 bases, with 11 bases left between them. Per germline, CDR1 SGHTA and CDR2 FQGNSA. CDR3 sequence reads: CASSPGTGYGYTF. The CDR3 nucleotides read TGTGCCAGCAGCCCTGGGACGGGCTATGGCTACACCTTC.

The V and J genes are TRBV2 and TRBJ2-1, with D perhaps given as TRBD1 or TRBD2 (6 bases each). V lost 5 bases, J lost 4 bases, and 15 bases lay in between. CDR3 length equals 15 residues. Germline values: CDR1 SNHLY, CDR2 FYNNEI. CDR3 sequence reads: CASSSQEGVYNEQFF. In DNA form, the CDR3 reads TGTGCCAGCAGTTCCCAGGAGGGGGTTTACAATGAGCAGTTCTTC.

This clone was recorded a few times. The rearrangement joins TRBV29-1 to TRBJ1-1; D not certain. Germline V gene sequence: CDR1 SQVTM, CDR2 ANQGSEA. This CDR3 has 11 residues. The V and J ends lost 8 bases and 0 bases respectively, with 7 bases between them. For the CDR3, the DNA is TGCAGCTCCCGTTTGAACACTGAAGCTTTCTTT. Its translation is CSSRLNTEAFF.

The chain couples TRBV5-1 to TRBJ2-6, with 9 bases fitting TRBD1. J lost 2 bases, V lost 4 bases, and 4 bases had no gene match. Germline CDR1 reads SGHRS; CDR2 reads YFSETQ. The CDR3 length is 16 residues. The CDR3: CASSVGQGAGANVLTF. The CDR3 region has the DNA TGCGCCAGCAGCGTGGGACAGGGCGCTGGGGCCAACGTCCTGACTTTC.

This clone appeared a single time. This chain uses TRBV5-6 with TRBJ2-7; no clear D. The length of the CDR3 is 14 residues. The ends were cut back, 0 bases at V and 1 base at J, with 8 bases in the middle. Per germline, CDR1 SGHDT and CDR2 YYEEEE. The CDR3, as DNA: TGTGCCAGCAGCTTGGGATTGATTTCCTACGAGCAGTACTTC. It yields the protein CASSLGLISYEQYF.

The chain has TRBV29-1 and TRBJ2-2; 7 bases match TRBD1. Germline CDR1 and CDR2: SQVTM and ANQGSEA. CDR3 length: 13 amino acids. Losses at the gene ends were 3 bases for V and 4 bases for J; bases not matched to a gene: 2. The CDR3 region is CSVEGQFTGELFF. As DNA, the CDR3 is TGCAGCGTTGAGGGACAGTTCACCGGGGAGCTGTTTTTT.

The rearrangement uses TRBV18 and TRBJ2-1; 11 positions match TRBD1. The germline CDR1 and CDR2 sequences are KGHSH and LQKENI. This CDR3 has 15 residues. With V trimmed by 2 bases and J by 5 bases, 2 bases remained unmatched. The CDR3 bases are TGTGCCAGCTCACCAGAGGGACAGGGGGACAATGAGCAGTTCTTC. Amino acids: CASSPEGQGDNEQFF.

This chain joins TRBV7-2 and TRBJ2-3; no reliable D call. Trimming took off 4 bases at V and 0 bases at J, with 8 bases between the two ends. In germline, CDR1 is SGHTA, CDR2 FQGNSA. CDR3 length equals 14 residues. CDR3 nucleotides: TGTGCCAGCAGCTGGGGAACTAGCACAGATACGCAGTATTTT. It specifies CASSWGTSTDTQYF.

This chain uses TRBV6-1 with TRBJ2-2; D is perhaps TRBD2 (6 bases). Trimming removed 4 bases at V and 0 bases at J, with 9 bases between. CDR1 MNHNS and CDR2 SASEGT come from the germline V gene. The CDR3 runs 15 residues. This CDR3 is CASSVAEPNTGELFF. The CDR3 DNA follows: TGTGCCAGCAGTGTAGCGGAACCGAACACCGGGGAGCTGTTTTTT.

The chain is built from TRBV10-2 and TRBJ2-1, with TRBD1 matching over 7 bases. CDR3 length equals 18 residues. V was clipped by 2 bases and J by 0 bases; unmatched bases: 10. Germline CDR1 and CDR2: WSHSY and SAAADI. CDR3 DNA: TGCGCCAGCAGTGAGATTCCCTCGACAGGGAGCTCCTACAATGAGCAGTTCTTC. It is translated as CASSEIPSTGSSYNEQFF.

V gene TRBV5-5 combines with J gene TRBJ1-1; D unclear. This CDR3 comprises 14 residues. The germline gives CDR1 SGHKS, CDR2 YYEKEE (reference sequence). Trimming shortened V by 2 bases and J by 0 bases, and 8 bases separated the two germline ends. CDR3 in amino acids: CASSFVGVNTEAFF. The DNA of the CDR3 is TGTGCCAGCAGCTTTGTAGGAGTGAACACTGAAGCTTTCTTT.

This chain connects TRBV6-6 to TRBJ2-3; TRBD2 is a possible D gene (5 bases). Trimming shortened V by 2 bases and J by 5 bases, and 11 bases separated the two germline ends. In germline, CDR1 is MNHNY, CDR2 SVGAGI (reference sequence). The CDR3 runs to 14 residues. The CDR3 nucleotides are TGTGCCAGCAGTTACGGACTGGCCAAAGATACGCAGTATTTT. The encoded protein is CASSYGLAKDTQYF.

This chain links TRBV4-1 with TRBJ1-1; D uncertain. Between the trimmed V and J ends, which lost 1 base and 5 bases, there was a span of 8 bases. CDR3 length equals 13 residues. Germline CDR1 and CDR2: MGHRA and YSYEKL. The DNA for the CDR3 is TGCGCCAGCAGCCAAGGATCGGGTACTGAAGCTTTCTTT. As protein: CASSQGSGTEAFF.

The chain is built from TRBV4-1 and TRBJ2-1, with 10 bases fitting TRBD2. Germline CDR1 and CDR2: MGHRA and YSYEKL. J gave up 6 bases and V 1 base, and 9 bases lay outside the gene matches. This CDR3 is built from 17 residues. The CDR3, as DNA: TGCGCCAGCAGCCAAGCCTACGGACTAGCGGAGAGCAATGAGCAGTTCTTC. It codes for CASSQAYGLAESNEQFF.

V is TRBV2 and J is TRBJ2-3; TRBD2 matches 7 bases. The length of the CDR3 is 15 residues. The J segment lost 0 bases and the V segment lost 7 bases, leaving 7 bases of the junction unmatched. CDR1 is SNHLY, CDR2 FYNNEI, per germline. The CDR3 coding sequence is TGTGCCAGCACCCCAAGCGGGGATAGCACAGATACGCAGTATTTT. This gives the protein CASTPSGDSTDTQYF.

The CDR3 region is CASSPSTGTGAYEQYF. Here the CDR3 DNA reads TGTGCCAGCAGCCCCTCAACCGGGACAGGAGCCTACGAGCAGTACTTC. The chain joins TRBV7-2 to TRBJ2-7; 8 nucleotides align to TRBD1. V was clipped by 5 bases and J by 2 bases; unmatched bases: 11. CDR1 and CDR2 from the germline V gene are SGHTA and FQGNSA. The CDR3 has 16 residues. The full variable domain, its missing parts supplied by reference TRBV7-2 and TRBJ2-7, is GAGVSQSPSNKVTEKGKDVELRCDPISGHTALYWYRQSLGQGLEFLIYFQGNSAPDKSGLPSDRFSAERTGGSVSTLTIQRTQQEDSAVYLCASSPSTGTGAYEQYFGPGTRLTVT.

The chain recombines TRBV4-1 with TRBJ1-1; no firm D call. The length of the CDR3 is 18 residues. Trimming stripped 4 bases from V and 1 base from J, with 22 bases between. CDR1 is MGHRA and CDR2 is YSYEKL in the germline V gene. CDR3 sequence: CASSPRKAGVSTNTEAFF. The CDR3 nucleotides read TGCGCCAGCAGCCCCAGGAAAGCTGGGGTGTCGACGAACACTGAAGCTTTCTTT.

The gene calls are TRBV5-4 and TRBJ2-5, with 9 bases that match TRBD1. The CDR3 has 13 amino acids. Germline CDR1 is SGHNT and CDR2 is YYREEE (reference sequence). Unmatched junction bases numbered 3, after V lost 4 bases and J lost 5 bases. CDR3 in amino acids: CASSGTGRETQYF. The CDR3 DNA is TGTGCCAGCAGCGGGACAGGGAGGGAGACCCAGTACTTC.

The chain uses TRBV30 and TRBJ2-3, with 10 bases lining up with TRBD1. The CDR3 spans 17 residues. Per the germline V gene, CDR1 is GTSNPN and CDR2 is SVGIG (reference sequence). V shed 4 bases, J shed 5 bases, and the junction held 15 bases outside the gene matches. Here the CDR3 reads CAWTPGQGIPLGDTQYF. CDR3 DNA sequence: TGTGCCTGGACACCGGGACAGGGGATTCCTCTCGGAGATACGCAGTATTTT.

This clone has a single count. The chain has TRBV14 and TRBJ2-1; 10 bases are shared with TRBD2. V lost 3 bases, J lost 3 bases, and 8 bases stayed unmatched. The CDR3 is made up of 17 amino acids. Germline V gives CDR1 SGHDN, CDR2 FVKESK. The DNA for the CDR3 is TGTGCCAGCAGCCAGGGCCTAGCGGGAGAATTCTACAATGAGCAGTTCTTC. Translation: CASSQGLAGEFYNEQFF.

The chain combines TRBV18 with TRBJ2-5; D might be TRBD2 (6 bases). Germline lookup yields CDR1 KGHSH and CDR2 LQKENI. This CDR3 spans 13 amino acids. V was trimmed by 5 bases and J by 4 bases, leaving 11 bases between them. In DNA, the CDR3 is TGTGCCAGCTCAGAACAGGAGGGAGAGACCCAGTACTTC. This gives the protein CASSEQEGETQYF.

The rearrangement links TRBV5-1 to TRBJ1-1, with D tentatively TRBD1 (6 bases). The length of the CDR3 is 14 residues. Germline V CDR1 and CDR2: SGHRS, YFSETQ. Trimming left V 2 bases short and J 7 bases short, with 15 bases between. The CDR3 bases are TGCGCCAGCAGCTTTTCGGGGGGGCTCGGTGAAGCTTTCTTT. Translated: CASSFSGGLGEAFF.

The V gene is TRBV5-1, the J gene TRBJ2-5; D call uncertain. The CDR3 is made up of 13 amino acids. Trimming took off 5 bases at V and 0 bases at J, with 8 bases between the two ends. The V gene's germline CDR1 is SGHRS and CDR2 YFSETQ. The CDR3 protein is CASSADYQETQYF. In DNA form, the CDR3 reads TGCGCCAGCAGTGCAGACTACCAAGAGACCCAGTACTTC.

Written as DNA, the CDR3 is TGTGCCAGCAGCTTAGTAGGGAAGGACAGGGGTAATGAAAAACTGTTTTTT. Translation: CASSLVGKDRGNEKLFF. This chain connects TRBV11-2 to TRBJ1-4, with 9 bases lining up with TRBD1. The V segment lost 1 base and the J segment 4 bases; nucleotides outside the gene matches: 7. From germline, CDR1 is SGHAT and CDR2 FQNNGV. This CDR3 has 17 amino acids.

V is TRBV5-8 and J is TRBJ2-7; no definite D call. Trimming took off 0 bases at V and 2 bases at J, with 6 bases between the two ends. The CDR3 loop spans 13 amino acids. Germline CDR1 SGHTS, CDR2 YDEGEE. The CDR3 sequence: CASSLGRTYEQYF. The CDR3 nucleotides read TGTGCCAGCAGCTTGGGCAGGACCTACGAGCAGTACTTC.

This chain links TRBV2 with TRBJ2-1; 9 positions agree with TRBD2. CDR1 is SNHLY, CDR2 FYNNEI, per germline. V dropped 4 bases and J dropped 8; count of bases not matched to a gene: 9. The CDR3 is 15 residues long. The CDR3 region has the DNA TGTGCCAGCAGTGTTAGCGGGAGCGTGAGCGATGAGCAGTTCTTC. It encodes CASSVSGSVSDEQFF.

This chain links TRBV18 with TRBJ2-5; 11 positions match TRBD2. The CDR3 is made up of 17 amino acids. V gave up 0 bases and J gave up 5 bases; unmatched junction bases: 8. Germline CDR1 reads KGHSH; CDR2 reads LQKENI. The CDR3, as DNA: TGTGCCAGCTCACCACCGTCTAGCGGGGGGCTAAGGGAGACCCAGTACTTC. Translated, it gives CASSPPSSGGLRETQYF.

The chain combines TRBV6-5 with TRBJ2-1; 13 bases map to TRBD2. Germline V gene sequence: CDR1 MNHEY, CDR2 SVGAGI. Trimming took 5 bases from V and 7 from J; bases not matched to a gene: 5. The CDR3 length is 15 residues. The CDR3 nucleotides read TGTGCCAGCAGTGCGGGACTAGCGGGATTTAATGAGCAGTTCTTC. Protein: CASSAGLAGFNEQFF.

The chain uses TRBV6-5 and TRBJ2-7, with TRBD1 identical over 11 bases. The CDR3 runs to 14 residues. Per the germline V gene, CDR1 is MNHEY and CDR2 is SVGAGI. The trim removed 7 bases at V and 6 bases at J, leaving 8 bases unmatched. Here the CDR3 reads CASTLTGTGGEQYF. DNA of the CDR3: TGTGCCAGCACCTTAACCGGGACAGGGGGCGAGCAGTACTTC.